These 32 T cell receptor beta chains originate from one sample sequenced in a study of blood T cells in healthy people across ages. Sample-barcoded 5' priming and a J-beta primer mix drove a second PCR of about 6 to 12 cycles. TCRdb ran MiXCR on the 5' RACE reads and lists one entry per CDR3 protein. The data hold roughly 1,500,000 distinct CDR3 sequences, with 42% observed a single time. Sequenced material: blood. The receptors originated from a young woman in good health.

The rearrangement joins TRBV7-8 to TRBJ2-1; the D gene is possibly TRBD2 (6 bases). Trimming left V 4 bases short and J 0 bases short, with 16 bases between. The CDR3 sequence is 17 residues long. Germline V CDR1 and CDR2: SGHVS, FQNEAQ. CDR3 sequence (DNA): TGTGCCAGCAGCTCCCAACCCTGGAGGGACTCCTACAATGAGCAGTTCTTC. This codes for CASSSQPWRDSYNEQFF.

CDR3 sequence (DNA): TGTGCCAGCAGCTCCCGGTTAGGGACTAGCGGGTTCCAAGAGACCCAGTACTTC. Its protein is CASSSRLGTSGFQETQYF. J is TRBJ2-5 and V is TRBV9; 12 bases match TRBD2. V lost 4 bases to trimming and J lost 1 base; unmatched junction nucleotides: 11. Germline V gives CDR1 SGDLS, CDR2 YYNGEE. This CDR3 is built from 18 residues.

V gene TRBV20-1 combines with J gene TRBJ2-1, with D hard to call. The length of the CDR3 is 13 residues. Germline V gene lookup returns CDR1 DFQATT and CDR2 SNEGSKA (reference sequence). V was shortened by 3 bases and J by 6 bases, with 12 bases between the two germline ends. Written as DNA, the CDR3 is TGCAGTGCTAGTAAGAATCCGTCCAATGAGCAGTTCTTC. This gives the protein CSASKNPSNEQFF.

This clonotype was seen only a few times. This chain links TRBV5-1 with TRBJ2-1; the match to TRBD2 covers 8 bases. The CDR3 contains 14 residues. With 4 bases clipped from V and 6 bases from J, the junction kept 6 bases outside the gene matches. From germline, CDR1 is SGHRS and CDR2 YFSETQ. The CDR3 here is CASSVDSGGNEQFF. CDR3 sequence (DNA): TGCGCCAGCAGCGTGGACAGCGGGGGCAATGAGCAGTTCTTC.

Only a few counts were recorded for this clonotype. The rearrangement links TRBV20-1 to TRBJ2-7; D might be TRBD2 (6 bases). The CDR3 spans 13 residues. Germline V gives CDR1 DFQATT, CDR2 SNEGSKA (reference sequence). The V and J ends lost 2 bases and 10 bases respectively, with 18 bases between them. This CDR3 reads CSARRLGAVAQYF. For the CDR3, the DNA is TGCAGTGCTAGAAGACTAGGGGCCGTCGCCCAGTACTTC.

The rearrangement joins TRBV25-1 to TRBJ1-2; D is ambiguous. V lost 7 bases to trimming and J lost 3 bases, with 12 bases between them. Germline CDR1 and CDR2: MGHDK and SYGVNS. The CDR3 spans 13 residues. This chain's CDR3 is CASNPNDYYGYTF. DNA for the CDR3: TGTGCCAGCAACCCGAATGACTACTATGGCTACACCTTC.

The CDR3 region is CAISGQSSGDEQFF. The CDR3 DNA follows: TGTGCCATCAGTGGTCAGTCATCCGGCGATGAGCAGTTCTTC. The gene calls are TRBV10-3 and TRBJ2-1, with D unclear. V was shortened by 4 bases and J by 8 bases, with 15 bases between the two germline ends. The CDR3 loop spans 14 amino acids. Per germline, CDR1 ENHRY and CDR2 SYGVKD.

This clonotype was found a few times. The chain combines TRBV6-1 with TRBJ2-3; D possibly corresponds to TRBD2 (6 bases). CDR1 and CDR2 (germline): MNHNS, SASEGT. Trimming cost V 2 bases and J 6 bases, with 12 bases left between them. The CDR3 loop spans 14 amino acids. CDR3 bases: TGTGCCAGCAGTGAAAGGGGCCGGGGGGATACGCAGTATTTT. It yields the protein CASSERGRGDTQYF.

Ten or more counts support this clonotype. CDR3 nucleotide sequence: TGCGCCAGCAGCTTGGGACAGGGTAGCTCTGGGGCCAACGTCCTGACTTTC. As protein: CASSLGQGSSGANVLTF. The chain employs TRBV5-1 and TRBJ2-6, with 7 bases lining up with TRBD1. In germline, CDR1 is SGHRS, CDR2 YFSETQ. The length of the CDR3 is 17 residues. The junction had 3 bases not matched to a gene; V was cut back by 0 bases and J by 0 bases.

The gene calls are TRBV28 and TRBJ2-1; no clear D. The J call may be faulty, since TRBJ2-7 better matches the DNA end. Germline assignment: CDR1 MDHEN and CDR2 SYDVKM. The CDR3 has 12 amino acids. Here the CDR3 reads CASSSSYNEQYF. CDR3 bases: TGTGCCAGCTCGAGCTCCTACAATGAGCAGTACTTC.

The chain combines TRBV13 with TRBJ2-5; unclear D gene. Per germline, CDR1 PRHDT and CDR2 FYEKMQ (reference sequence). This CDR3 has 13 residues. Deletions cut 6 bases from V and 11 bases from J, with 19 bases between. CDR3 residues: CASSGPGGNEQYF. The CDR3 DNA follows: TGTGCCAGCAGTGGCCCCGGTGGGAATGAGCAGTACTTC.

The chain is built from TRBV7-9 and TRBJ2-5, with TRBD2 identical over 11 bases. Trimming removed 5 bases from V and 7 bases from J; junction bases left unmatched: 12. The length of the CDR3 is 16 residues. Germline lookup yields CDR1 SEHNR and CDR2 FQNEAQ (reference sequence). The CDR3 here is CASSRGGTSGPRTQYF. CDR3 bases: TGTGCCAGCAGCCGGGGCGGGACTAGCGGCCCTAGGACCCAGTACTTC.

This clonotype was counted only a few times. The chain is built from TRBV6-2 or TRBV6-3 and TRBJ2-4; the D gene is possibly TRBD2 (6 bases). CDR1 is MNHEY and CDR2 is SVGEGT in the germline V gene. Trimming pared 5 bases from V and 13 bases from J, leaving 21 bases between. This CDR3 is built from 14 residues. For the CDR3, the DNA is TGTGCCAGCAGTCGGGACCGACTAGTATTTCAGCAGTACTTC. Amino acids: CASSRDRLVFQQYF.

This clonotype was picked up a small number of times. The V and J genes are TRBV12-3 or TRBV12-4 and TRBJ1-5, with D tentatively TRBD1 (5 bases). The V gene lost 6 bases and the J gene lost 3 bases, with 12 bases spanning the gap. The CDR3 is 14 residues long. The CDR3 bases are TGTGCCAGCAGCGGTCAGGGTCCCAATCAGCCCCAGCATTTT. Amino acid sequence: CASSGQGPNQPQHF.

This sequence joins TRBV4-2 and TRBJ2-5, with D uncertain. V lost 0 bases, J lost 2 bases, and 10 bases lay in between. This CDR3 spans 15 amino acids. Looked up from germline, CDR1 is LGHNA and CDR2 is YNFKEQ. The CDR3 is CASSQDLFGQETQYF. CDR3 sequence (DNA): TGTGCCAGCAGCCAAGATCTCTTCGGGCAAGAGACCCAGTACTTC.

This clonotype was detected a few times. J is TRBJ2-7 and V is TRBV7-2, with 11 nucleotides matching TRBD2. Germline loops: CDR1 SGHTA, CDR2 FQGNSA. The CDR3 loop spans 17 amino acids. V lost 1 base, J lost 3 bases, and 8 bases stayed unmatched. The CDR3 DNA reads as TGTGCCAGCAGCTTAGTGGGAGGACTAGCGGGTAGCTACGAGCAGTACTTC. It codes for CASSLVGGLAGSYEQYF.

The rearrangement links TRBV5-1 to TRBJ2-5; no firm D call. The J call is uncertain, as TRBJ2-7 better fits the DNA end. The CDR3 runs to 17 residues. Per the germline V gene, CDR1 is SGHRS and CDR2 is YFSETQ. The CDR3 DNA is TGCGCCAGCAGCTTGGCGTTTTCGGGCAATCCCACCTACGAGCAGTACTTC. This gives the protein CASSLAFSGNPTYEQYF.

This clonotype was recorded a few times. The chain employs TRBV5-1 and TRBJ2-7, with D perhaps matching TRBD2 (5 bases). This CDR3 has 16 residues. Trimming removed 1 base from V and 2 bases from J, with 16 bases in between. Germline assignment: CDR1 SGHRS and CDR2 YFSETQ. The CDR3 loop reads CASSLSTEGAPYEQYF. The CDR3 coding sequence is TGCGCCAGCAGCTTGTCCACCGAGGGCGCCCCCTACGAGCAGTACTTC. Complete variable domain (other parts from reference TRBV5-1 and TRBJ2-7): KAGVTQTPRYLIKTRGQQVTLSCSPISGHRSVSWYQQTPGQGLQFLFEYFSETQRNKGNFPGRFSGRQFSNSRSEMNVSTLELGDSALYLCASSLSTEGAPYEQYFGPGTRLTVT.

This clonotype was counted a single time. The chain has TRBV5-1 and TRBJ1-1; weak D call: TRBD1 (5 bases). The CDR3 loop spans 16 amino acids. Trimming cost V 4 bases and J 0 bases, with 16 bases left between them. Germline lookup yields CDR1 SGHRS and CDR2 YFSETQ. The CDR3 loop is CASSPWMRGMNTEAFF. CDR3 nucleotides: TGCGCCAGCAGCCCCTGGATGCGGGGGATGAACACTGAAGCTTTCTTT.

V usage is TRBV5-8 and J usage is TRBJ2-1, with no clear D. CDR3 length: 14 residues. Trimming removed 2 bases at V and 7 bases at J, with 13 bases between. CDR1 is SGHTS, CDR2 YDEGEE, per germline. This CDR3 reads CASSLGETWNEQFF. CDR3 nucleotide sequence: TGTGCCAGCAGCTTAGGCGAGACGTGGAATGAGCAGTTCTTC. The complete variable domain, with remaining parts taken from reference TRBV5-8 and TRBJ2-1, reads EAGVTQSPTHLIKTRGQQATLRCSPISGHTSVYWYQQALGLGLQFLLWYDEGEERNRGNFPPRFSGRQFPNYSSELNVNALELEDSALYLCASSLGETWNEQFFGPGTRLTVL.

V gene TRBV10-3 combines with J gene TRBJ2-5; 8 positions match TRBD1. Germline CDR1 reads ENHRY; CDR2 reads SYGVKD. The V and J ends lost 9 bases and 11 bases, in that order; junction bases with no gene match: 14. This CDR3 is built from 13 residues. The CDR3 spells CAIPGGPSNEQYF. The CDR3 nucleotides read TGTGCCATACCAGGGGGCCCTTCCAATGAGCAGTACTTC.

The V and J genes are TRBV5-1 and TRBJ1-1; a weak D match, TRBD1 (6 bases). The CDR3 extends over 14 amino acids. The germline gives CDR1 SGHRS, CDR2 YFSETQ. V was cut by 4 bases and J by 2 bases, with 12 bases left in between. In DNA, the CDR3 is TGCGCCAGCAGCATGACAGGACTTAACACTGAAGCTTTCTTT. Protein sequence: CASSMTGLNTEAFF. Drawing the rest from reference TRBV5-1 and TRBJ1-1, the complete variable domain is KAGVTQTPRYLIKTRGQQVTLSCSPISGHRSVSWYQQTPGQGLQFLFEYFSETQRNKGNFPGRFSGRQFSNSRSEMNVSTLELGDSALYLCASSMTGLNTEAFFGQGTRLTVV.

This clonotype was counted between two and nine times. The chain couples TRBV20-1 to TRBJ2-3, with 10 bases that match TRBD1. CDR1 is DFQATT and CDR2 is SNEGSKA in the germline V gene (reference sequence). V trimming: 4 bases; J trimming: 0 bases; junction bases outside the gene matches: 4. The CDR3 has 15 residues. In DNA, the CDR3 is TGCAGTGCTACCCCGGGACAGGGGAGCACAGATACGCAGTATTTT. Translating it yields CSATPGQGSTDTQYF.

The CDR3 DNA follows: TGCAGTGCTAATGCGAACGCCGGAACCTATCCCCTCGTGGGGTTGGACAATGAGCAGTTCTTC. Its translation: CSANANAGTYPLVGLDNEQFF. V gene TRBV20-1 combines with J gene TRBJ2-1; D uncertain. Germline-derived CDR1 and CDR2 are DFQATT and SNEGSKA (reference sequence). Trimming took off 4 bases at V and 5 bases at J, with 36 bases between the two ends. This CDR3 is 21 amino acids long.

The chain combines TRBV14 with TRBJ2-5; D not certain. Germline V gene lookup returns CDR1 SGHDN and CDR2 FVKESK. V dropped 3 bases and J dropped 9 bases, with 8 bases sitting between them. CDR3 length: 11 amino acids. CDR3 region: CASSQYEAQYF. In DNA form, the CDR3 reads TGTGCCAGCAGCCAGTACGAGGCCCAGTACTTC.

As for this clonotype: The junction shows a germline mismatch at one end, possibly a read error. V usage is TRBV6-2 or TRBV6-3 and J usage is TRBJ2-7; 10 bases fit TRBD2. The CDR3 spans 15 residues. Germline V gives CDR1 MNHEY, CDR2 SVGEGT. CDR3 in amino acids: CASSSRTSGLSEQYF. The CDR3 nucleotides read TGTGCCAGCAGTTCAAGGACTAGCGGACTGAGCGAGCAGTACTTT.

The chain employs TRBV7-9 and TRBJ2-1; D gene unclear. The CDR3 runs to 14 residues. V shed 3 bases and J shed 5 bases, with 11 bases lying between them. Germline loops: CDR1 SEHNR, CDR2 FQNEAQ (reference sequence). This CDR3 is CASSFGQAHNEQFF. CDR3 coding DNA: TGTGCCAGCAGCTTTGGGCAGGCGCACAATGAGCAGTTCTTC.

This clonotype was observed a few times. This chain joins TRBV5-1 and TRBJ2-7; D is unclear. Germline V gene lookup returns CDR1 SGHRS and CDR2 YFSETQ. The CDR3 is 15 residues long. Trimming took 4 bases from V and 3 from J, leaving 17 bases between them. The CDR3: CASSAEPLRNYEQYF. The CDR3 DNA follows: TGCGCCAGCAGCGCCGAACCCCTCAGAAACTACGAGCAGTACTTC.

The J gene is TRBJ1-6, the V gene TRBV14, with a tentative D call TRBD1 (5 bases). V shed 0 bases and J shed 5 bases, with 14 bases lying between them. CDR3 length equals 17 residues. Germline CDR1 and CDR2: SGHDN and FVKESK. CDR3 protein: CASSQDRSTVNNSPLHF. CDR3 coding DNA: TGTGCCAGCAGCCAAGATCGTTCGACAGTTAATAATTCACCCCTCCACTTT.

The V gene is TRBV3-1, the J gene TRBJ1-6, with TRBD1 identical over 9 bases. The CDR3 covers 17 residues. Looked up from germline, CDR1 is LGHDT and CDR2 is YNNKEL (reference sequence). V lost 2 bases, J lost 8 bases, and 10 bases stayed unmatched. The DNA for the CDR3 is TGTGCCAGCAGCCAACCGGGACAGGGAGAGGGGGATTCACCCCTCCACTTT. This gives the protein CASSQPGQGEGDSPLHF.

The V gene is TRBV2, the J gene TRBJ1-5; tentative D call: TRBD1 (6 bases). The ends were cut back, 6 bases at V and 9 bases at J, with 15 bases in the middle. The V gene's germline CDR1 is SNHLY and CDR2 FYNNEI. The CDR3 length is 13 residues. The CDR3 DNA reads TGTGCCAGCAGCGGGACACTCTCGCCGCCCCAGCATTTT. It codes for CASSGTLSPPQHF.

The CDR3 DNA follows: TGTGCCAGCAGCCGAGGGCCCCAATATGGCTACACCTTC. Encoded protein: CASSRGPQYGYTF. This chain joins TRBV7-2 and TRBJ1-2; D call uncertain. Germline-derived CDR1 and CDR2 are SGHTA and FQGNSA. The V end lost 5 bases, the J end lost 5 bases, and 12 bases lay between the germline ends. The CDR3 sequence is 13 residues long.